This T cell receptor (beta chain) appears in the sequencing data of a study of T cells in localized non-small cell lung cancer. General study findings and limits: Those with higher blood T cell density had longer overall survival. Maximal T cell clonality occurred in uninvolved adjacent lung, with tumor ranking below it.

The CDR3 is 12 residues long. Germline-derived CDR1 and CDR2 are SGHDN and FVKESK. V shed 4 bases and J shed 13 bases, with 11 bases lying between them. Clones were read by immunoSEQ multiplex PCR, and TCRdb kept only the in-frame ones, dropping some. This sample has some 85,000 clones, with about 78% found just once. Of note for this clone: Antigen: not known.

The chain has TRBV14 and TRBJ1-6; no definite D call. The receptor was derived from a man between 40 and 70 years old with stage II squamous cell lung carcinoma. The sample consisted of PBMCs, taken before any cancer treatment. CDR3 protein: CASSRFPGPLHF. The DNA for the CDR3 is TGTGCCAGCAGCCGATTCCCAGGTCCCCTCCACTTT.